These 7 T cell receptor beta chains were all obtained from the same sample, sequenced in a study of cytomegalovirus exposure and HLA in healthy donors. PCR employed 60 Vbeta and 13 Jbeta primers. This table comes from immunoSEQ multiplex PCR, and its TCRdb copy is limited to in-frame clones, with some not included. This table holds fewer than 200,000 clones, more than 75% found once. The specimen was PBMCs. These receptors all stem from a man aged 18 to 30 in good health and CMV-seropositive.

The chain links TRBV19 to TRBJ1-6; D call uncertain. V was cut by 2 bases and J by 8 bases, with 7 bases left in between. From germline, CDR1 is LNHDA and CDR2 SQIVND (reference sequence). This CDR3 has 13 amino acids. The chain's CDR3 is CASSITGYSPLHF. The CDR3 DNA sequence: TGTGCCAGTAGTATAACGGGTTATTCACCCCTCCACTTT.

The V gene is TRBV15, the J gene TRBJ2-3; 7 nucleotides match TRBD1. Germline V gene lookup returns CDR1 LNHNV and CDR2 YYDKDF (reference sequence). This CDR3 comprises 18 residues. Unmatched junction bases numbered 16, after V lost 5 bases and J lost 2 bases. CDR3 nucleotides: TGTGCCACCAGCGGAATGAAAAGACAGGGATCTATCACAGATACGCAGTATTTT. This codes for CATSGMKRQGSITDTQYF.

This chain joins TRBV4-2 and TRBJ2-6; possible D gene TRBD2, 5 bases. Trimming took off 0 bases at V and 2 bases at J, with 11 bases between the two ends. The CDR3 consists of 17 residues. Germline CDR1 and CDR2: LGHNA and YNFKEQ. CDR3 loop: CASSQDGGVAGANVLTF. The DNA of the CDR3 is TGTGCCAGCAGCCAAGATGGAGGAGTCGCTGGGGCCAACGTCCTGACTTTC.

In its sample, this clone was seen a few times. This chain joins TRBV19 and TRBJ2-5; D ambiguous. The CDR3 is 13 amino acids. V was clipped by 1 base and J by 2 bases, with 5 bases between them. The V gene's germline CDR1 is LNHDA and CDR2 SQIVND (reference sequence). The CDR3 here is CASSIVFQETQYF. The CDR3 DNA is TGTGCCAGTAGTATAGTATTTCAAGAGACCCAGTACTTC.

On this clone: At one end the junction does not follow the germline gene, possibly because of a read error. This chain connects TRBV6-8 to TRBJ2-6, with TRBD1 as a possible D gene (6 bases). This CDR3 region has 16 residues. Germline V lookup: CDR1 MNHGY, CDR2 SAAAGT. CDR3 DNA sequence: TGTGCCAGCCAAACCATGACAGGCCCTGGGGCCAACGGCCTGACTTTC. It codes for CASQTMTGPGANGLTF.

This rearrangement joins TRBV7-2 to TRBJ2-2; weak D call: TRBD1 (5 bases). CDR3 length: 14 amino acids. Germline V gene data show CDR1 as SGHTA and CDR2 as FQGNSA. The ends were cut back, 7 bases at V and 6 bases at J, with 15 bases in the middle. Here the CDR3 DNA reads TGTGCCAGCACCCGTGGCAGGGTCGCCGGGGAGCTGTTTTTT. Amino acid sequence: CASTRGRVAGELFF.

The CDR3 DNA follows: TGTGCCAGCAGCTTGGGGGGGGGCGCGACAGATACGCAGTATTTT. Amino acid sequence: CASSLGGGATDTQYF. The rearrangement joins TRBV5-6 to TRBJ2-3, with a possible D match to TRBD2 (7 bases). There are 15 residues in the CDR3. The V gene lost 0 bases and the J gene lost 3 bases, with 11 bases spanning the gap. Per germline, CDR1 SGHDT and CDR2 YYEEEE.